Listed here are 2 T cell receptor beta chains from one sample, sequenced in a study of blood T cell repertoires in COVID-19. Libraries were prepared by immunoSEQ multiplex PCR; TCRdb keeps only in-frame clonotypes and omits some of them. The table includes approximately 300,000 clones, around 90% detected once. Sequenced input: peripheral blood. These receptors came from a woman in her twenties or thirties with COVID-19, enrolled during active disease.

J is TRBJ2-7 and V is TRBV24-1; D not certain. This CDR3 has 11 amino acids. Trimming shortened V by 4 bases and J by 4 bases, and 4 bases separated the two germline ends. Germline V lookup: CDR1 KGHDR, CDR2 SFDVKD. In DNA, the CDR3 is TGTGCCACCAGTGACGAGTACGAGCAGTACTTC. Encoded protein: CATSDEYEQYF.

The chain carries TRBV19 and TRBJ2-2, with no clear D. V was cut by 5 bases and J by 0 bases, with 10 bases left in between. The germline gives CDR1 LNHDA, CDR2 SQIVND (reference sequence). The CDR3 has 15 amino acids. The CDR3, as DNA: TGTGCCAGTAGTGATGGAGCTGCGAACACCGGGGAGCTGTTTTTT. Translating it yields CASSDGAANTGELFF.